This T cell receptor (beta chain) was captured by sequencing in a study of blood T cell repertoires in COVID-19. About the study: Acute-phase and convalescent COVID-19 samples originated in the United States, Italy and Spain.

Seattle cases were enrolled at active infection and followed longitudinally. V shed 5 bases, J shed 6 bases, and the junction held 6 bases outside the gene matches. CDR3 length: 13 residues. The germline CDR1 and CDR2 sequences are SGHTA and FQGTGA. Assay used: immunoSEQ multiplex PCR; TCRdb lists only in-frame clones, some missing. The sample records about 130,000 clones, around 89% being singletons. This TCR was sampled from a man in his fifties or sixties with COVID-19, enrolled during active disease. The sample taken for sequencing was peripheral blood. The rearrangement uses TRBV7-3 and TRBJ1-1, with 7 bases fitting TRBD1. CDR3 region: CASSQGGWAEAFF. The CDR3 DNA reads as TGTGCCAGCAGCCAAGGGGGCTGGGCTGAAGCTTTCTTT.